The present T cell receptor (beta chain) was sequenced within a study of graft-versus-host responses after intestinal transplantation. On the study more broadly: Transplant recipients had multivisceral, liver-intestinal, or isolated intestinal grafts.

Comments on this clone: Its specificity is not known.

Study conclusions and caveats: Some GvH clones appeared in ileal mucosa or blood before recipient bone marrow. Declines in HvG clones occurring early post-transplant were associated with peak circulating GvH clone levels.

The data were produced by immunoSEQ multiplex PCR, yet TCRdb's version contains in-frame clones alone and is incomplete. The sample has about 93,000 clones; about 93% are singletons. The germline V gene encodes CDR1 SNHLY and CDR2 FYNNEI. Trimming took off 8 bases at V and 4 bases at J, with 15 bases between the two ends. The CDR3 is made up of 14 amino acids. The chain is built from TRBV2 and TRBJ2-1; maybe TRBD2 (6 bases). This specimen consisted of unstimulated CD8+ T cells sorted from spleen or lymph node cells, obtained before intestinal transplant. This sequence was found in a human donor who received an intestinal transplant. The CDR3 region has the DNA TGTGCCAGCCGCCCCGGGACTCCGTACAATGAGCAGTTCTTC. It specifies CASRPGTPYNEQFF.